One sample yielded the 17 T cell receptor beta chains listed below, sequenced in a study of T-cell reconstitution after alpha-beta-depleted transplantation in children (dated by TCRdb to the mid-2010s). The sample's treatment or condition, from its label and the paper: allogeneic hematopoietic cell transplantation with graft depleted of TCRalphabeta T cells and CD19 B cells. Receptors were amplified or captured by PCR. The sequencer was an Illumina HiSeq 2500. TCR libraries were prepared with molecular barcoding, using unique molecular identifiers to normalize TCRbeta repertoire quantification. TCRdb trimmed public reads at Q25 via fastp, called clones via MiXCR and kept in-frame beta chains. Identical CDR3 protein sequences are pooled into one entry, listed with their most common genes and DNA. This sample gives 440,000 or so distinct CDR3 sequences in total; 43% of them show up just once. The ten largest make up 27% of the sample.

The sequences come from PBMCs, collected before TCRalphabeta/CD19-depleted stem cell transplant. These receptor sequences come from a girl aged 2 to 10 with aplastic anemia, due to receive a stem cell transplant.

This rearrangement joins TRBV15 to TRBJ2-5; TRBD2 agrees at 7 bases. This CDR3 region has 16 residues. Germline values: CDR1 LNHNV, CDR2 YYDKDF (reference sequence). The ends lost 1 base at V and 3 bases at J; junction bases unmatched: 8. CDR3 sequence (DNA): TGTGCCACCAGCAGAGGGGCCGGCGGGGGAAAAGAGACCCAGTACTTC. Encoded protein: CATSRGAGGGKETQYF.

The gene calls are TRBV6-1 and TRBJ2-3, with D hard to call. Trimming took 1 base from V and 11 from J, leaving 19 bases between them. The CDR3 spans 15 residues. Germline CDR1 MNHNS, CDR2 SASEGT. The CDR3 DNA reads as TGTGCCAGCAGTGAAGACGCTATAGTCTCCTCCATGCAGTATTTT. This gives the protein CASSEDAIVSSMQYF.

The chain couples TRBV5-6 to TRBJ1-2, with D unresolved. This CDR3 has 11 residues. Trimming left V 4 bases short and J 8 bases short, with 9 bases between. Per germline, CDR1 SGHDT and CDR2 YYEEEE. For the CDR3, the DNA is TGTGCCAGCAGCCTCGACCGGGGCTACACCTTC. Translating it yields CASSLDRGYTF.

The chain joins TRBV20-1 to TRBJ2-7; D gene unclear. Germline V CDR1 and CDR2: DFQATT, SNEGSKA (reference sequence). This CDR3 spans 14 amino acids. Trimming took 5 bases from V and 2 from J, leaving 16 bases between them. In DNA, the CDR3 is TGCAGTGCTGCTCGGGCCTCTTTCACCTACGAGCAGTACTTC. Translating it yields CSAARASFTYEQYF.

In its sample, this clonotype was seen once. The genes are TRBV18 and TRBJ2-1, with 7 bases that match TRBD2. The CDR3 is 13 amino acids. Germline CDR1 is KGHSH and CDR2 is LQKENI. The trim removed 4 bases at V and 3 bases at J, leaving 0 bases unmatched. CDR3 protein: CASSRDYYNEQFF. CDR3 sequence (DNA): TGTGCCAGCTCACGGGACTACTACAATGAGCAGTTCTTC.

The genes are TRBV12-3 or TRBV12-4 and TRBJ2-1; 7 bases are shared with TRBD2. The CDR3 has 13 residues. With 8 bases clipped from V and 10 bases from J, the junction kept 11 bases outside the gene matches. The CDR3 nucleotides are TGTGCCAGCCGGGGACTATCACGGGGGGAGCAGTTCTTC. This codes for CASRGLSRGEQFF.

This clonotype was picked up many times. Its ends do not fully match the called genes, so a read error is possible. This chain connects TRBV6-2 or TRBV6-3 to TRBJ2-3, with D perhaps TRBD2 (6 bases). Germline V lookup: CDR1 MNHEY, CDR2 SVGEGT. The CDR3 is 17 amino acids. The CDR3 DNA is TGTGCCAGCAGTACGCTCCATATGCGGGGACGCACATATACGCAGTATTTT. This translates into CASSTLHMRGRTYTQYF.

The chain has TRBV19 and TRBJ2-1; no clear D gene. The V gene lost 1 base and the J gene lost 2 bases, with 12 bases spanning the gap. The CDR3 extends over 16 amino acids. Germline V lookup: CDR1 LNHDA, CDR2 SQIVND (reference sequence). The DNA for the CDR3 is TGTGCCAGTAGTATAGTGGGGTCGTACCCCTACAATGAGCAGTTCTTC. It specifies CASSIVGSYPYNEQFF.

In its sample, this clonotype was seen a few times. The rearrangement links TRBV5-1 to TRBJ2-3; 7 bases map to TRBD2. The J segment lost 2 bases and the V segment lost 0 bases, leaving 6 bases of the junction unmatched. Germline V gene data show CDR1 as SGHRS and CDR2 as YFSETQ. The CDR3 contains 16 residues. CDR3 nucleotide sequence: TGCGCCAGCAGCTTGGCCGGCGGGAGTTACACAGATACGCAGTATTTT. Protein: CASSLAGGSYTDTQYF.

The V gene is TRBV28, the J gene TRBJ2-6; tentative D call: TRBD1 (5 bases). Trimming took 5 bases from V and 4 from J, leaving 9 bases between them. Germline-derived CDR1 and CDR2 are MDHEN and SYDVKM. The CDR3 is 14 residues long. CDR3 nucleotides: TGTGCCAGCAGTCAGGGCGGAGGGGCCAACGTCCTGACTTTC. Amino acid sequence: CASSQGGGANVLTF.

In this sample, this clonotype turned up once. The chain uses TRBV20-1 and TRBJ2-7; D gene uncertain. CDR1 is DFQATT and CDR2 is SNEGSKA in the germline V gene (reference sequence). The CDR3 is 14 amino acids. V was pared by 5 bases and J by 3 bases, with 17 bases between. The CDR3 DNA is TGCAGTGCTCCTACATACATCCCCCACTACGAGCAGTACTTC. The encoded protein is CSAPTYIPHYEQYF.

There are many counts of this clonotype. The genes are TRBV6-2 or TRBV6-3 and TRBJ2-7, with D uncertain. The CDR3 contains 14 residues. Trimming removed 2 bases from V and 0 bases from J, with 8 bases in between. Germline V gives CDR1 MNHEY, CDR2 SVGEGT. CDR3 loop: CASSYRPDSYEQYF. CDR3 DNA sequence: TGTGCCAGCAGTTACCGGCCAGACTCCTACGAGCAGTACTTC.

This clonotype has more than one count but fewer than ten. V gene TRBV5-5 combines with J gene TRBJ1-2; D may be TRBD1 (5 bases). The CDR3 sequence is 15 residues long. The V gene lost 4 bases and the J gene lost 2 bases, with 15 bases spanning the gap. The germline V gene encodes CDR1 SGHKS and CDR2 YYEKEE (reference sequence). The CDR3 nucleotides read TGTGCCAGCAGCCCCGGGAGACAGCTGAACTATGGCTACACCTTC. Its translation is CASSPGRQLNYGYTF. The whole variable domain, remainder taken from reference TRBV5-5 and TRBJ1-2, is DAGVTQSPTHLIKTRGQQVTLRCSPISGHKSVSWYQQVLGQGPQFIFQYYEKEERGRGNFPDRFSARQFPNYSSELNVNALLLGDSALYLCASSPGRQLNYGYTFGSGTRLTVV.

V gene TRBV18 combines with J gene TRBJ2-7; D possibly matches TRBD1 or TRBD2 (5 bases each). This CDR3 is built from 15 residues. Germline CDR1 is KGHSH and CDR2 is LQKENI. V shed 4 bases and J shed 4 bases, with 17 bases lying between them. CDR3 DNA: TGTGCCAGCTCACTCCGCGAAGGGGCGGGTTACGAGCAGTACTTC. Its protein product is CASSLREGAGYEQYF.

The gene calls are TRBV12-3 or TRBV12-4 and TRBJ2-7; D is possibly TRBD1 (6 bases). V lost 2 bases and J lost 2, with 10 bases in between. This CDR3 has 14 amino acids. The CDR3 sequence is CASSLYGTPYEQYF. The CDR3 DNA reads as TGTGCCAGCAGTTTATATGGGACACCCTACGAGCAGTACTTC.

The chain employs TRBV10-3 and TRBJ1-1; D unresolved. V was shortened by 4 bases and J by 7 bases, with 10 bases between the two germline ends. CDR3 size: 12 residues. CDR1 and CDR2 (germline): ENHRY, SYGVKD. The chain's CDR3 is CAISGGAFEAFF. DNA of the CDR3: TGTGCCATCAGTGGGGGAGCTTTTGAAGCTTTCTTT.

In this sample, this clonotype turned up a few times. The V and J genes are TRBV14 and TRBJ2-1, with 13 bases that match TRBD2. This CDR3 is built from 16 residues. Germline V gene data show CDR1 as SGHDN and CDR2 as FVKESK. With V trimmed by 4 bases and J by 6 bases, 6 bases remained unmatched. CDR3 region: CASSPGGLAGLNEQFF. CDR3 DNA sequence: TGTGCCAGCAGCCCCGGGGGACTAGCGGGACTCAATGAGCAGTTCTTC.